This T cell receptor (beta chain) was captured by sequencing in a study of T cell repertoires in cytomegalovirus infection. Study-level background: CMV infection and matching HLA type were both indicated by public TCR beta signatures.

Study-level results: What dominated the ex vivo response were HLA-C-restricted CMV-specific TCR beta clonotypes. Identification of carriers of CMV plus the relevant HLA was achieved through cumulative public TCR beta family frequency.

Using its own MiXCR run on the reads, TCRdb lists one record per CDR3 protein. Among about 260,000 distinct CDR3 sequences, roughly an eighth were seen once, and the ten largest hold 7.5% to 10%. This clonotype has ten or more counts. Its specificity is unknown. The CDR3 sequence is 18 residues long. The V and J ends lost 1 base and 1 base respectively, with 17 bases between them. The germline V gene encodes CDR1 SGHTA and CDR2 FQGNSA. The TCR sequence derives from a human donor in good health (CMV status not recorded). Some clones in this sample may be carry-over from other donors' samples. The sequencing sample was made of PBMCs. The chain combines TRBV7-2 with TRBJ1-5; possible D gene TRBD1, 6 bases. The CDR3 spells CASSLGGRGSPSNQPQHF. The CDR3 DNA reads TGTGCCAGCAGCTTAGGTGGCAGGGGCTCTCCAAGCAATCAGCCCCAGCATTTT.